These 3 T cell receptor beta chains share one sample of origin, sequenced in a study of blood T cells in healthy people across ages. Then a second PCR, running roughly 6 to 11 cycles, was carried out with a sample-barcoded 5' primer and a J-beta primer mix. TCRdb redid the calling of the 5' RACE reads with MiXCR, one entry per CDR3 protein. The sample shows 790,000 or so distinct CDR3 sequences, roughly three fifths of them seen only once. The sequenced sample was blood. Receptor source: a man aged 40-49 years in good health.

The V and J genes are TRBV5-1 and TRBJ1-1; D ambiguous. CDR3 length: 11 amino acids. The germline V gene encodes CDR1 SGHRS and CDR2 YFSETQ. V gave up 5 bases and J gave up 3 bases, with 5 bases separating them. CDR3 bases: TGCGCCAGCAGGGTTTACACTGAAGCTTTCTTT. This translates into CASRVYTEAFF.

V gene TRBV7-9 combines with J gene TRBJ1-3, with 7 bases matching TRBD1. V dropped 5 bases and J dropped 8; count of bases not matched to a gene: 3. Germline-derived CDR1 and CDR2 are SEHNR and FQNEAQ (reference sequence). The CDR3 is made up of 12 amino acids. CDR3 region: CASSRQGHTIYF. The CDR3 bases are TGTGCCAGCAGCAGACAGGGCCACACCATATATTTT.

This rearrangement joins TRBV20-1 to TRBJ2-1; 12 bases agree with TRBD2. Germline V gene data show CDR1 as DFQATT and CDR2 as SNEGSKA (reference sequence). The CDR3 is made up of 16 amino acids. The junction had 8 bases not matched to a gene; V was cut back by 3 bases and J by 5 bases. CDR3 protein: CSARQSGLAGDNEQFF. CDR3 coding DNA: TGCAGTGCTAGGCAATCGGGACTAGCGGGCGACAATGAGCAGTTCTTC.